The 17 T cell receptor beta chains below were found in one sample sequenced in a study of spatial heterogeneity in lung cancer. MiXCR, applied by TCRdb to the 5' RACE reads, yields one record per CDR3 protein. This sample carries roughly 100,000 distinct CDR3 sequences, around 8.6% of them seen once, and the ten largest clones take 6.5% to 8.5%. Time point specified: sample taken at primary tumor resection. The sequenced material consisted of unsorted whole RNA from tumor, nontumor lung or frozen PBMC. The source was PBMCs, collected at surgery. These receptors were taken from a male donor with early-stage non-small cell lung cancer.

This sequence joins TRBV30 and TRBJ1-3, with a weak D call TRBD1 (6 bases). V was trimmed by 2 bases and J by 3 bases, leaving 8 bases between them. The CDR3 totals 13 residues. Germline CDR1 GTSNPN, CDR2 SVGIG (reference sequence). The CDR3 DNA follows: TGTGCCTGGAGTACAGGGTTTGGAAACACCATATATTTT. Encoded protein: CAWSTGFGNTIYF.

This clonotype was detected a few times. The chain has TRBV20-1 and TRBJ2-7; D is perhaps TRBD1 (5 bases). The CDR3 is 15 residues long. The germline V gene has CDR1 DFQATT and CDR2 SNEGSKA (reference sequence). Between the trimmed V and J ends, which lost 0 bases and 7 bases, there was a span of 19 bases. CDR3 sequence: CSARDYGQGQSEQYF. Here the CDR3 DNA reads TGCAGTGCTAGAGATTACGGGCAGGGTCAAAGTGAGCAGTACTTC.

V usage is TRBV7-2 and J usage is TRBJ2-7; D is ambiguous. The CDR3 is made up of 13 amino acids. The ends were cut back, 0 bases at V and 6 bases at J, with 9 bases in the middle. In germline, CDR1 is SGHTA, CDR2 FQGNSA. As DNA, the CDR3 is TGTGCCAGCAGCTTAGCGGCGAAGGGCGAGCAGTACTTC. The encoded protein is CASSLAAKGEQYF.

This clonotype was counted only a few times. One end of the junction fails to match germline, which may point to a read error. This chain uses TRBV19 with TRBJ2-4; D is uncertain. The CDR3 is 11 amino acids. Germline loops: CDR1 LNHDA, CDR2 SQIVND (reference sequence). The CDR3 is CASSIATIPTF. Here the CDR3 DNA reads TGTGCCAGTAGTATAGCAACTATCCCCACCTTC.

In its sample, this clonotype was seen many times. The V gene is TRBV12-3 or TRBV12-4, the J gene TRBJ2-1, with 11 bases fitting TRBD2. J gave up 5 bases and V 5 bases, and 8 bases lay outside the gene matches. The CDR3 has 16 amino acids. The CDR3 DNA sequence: TGTGCCAGCAGTCCCCGACTAGCGGGACGGGACAATGAGCAGTTCTTC. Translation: CASSPRLAGRDNEQFF.

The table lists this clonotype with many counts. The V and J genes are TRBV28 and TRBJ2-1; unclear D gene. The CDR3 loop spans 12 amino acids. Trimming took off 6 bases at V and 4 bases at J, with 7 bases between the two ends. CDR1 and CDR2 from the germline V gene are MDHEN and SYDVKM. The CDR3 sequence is CASSRIYNEQFF. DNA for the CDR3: TGTGCCAGCAGCCGCATTTACAATGAGCAGTTCTTC.

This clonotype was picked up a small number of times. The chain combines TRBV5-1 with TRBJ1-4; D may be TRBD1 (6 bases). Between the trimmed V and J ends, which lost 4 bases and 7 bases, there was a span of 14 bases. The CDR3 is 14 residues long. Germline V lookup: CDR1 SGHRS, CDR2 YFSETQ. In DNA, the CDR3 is TGCGCCAGCAGCGGGGGCCTGCCGAGTGAAAAACTGTTTTTT. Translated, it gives CASSGGLPSEKLFF.

The CDR3 region is CASSVEVNSPLHF. The CDR3 DNA reads as TGTGCCAGCAGTGTTGAGGTTAATTCACCCCTCCACTTT. V is TRBV25-1 and J is TRBJ1-6; D gene ambiguous. The CDR3 consists of 13 residues. The germline CDR1 and CDR2 sequences are MGHDK and SYGVNS. Trimming removed 4 bases from V and 6 bases from J, with 7 bases in between.

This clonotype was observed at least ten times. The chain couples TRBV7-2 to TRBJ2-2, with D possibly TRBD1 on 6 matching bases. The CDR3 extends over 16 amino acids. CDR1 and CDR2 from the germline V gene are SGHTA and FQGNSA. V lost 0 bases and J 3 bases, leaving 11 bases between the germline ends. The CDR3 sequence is CASSLARQGYTGELFF. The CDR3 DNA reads TGTGCCAGCAGCTTAGCGCGGCAGGGGTACACCGGGGAGCTGTTTTTT. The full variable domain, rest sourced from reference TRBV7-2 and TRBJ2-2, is GAGVSQSPSNKVTEKGKDVELRCDPISGHTALYWYRQSLGQGLEFLIYFQGNSAPDKSGLPSDRFSAERTGGSVSTLTIQRTQQEDSAVYLCASSLARQGYTGELFFGEGSRLTVL.

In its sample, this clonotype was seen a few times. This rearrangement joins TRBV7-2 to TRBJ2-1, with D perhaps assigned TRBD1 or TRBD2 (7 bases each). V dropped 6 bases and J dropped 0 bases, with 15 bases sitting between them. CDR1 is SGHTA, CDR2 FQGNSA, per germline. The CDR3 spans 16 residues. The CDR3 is CASRHQGGVSYNEQFF. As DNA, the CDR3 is TGTGCCAGCAGACACCAGGGGGGGGTCTCCTACAATGAGCAGTTCTTC.

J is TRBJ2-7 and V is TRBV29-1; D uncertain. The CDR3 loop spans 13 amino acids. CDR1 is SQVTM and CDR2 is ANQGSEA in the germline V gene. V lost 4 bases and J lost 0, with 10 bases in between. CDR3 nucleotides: TGCAGCGTTGTTGGCAGTTCCTCCTACGAGCAGTACTTC. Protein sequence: CSVVGSSSYEQYF.

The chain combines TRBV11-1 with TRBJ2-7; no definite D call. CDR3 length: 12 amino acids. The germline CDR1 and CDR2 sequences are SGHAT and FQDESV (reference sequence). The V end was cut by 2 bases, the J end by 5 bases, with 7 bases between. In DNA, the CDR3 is TGTGCCAGCAGCTTAAAGGGCGACGAGCAGTACTTC. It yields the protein CASSLKGDEQYF.

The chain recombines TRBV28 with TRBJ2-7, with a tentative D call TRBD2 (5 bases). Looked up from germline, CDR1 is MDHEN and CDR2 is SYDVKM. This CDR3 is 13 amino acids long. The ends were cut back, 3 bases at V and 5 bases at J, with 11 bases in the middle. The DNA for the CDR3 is TGTGCCAGCAGTTTGATGGGGAGCAACGAGCAGTACTTC. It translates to CASSLMGSNEQYF.

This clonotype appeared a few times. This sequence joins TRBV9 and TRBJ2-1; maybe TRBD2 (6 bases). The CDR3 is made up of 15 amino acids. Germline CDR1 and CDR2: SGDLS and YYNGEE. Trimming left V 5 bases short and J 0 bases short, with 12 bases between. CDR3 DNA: TGTGCCAGCAGTTATAGCGGAGGCTCCTACAATGAGCAGTTCTTC. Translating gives CASSYSGGSYNEQFF.

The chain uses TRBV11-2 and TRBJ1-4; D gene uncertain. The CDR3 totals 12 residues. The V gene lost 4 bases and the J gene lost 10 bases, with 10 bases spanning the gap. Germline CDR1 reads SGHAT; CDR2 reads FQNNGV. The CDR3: CASSSPTGKLFF. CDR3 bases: TGTGCCAGCAGCTCTCCGACGGGAAAACTGTTTTTT. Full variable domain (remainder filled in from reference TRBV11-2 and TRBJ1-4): EAGVAQSPRYKIIEKRQSVAFWCNPISGHATLYWYQQILGQGPKLLIQFQNNGVVDDSQLPKDRFSAERLKGVDSTLKIQPAKLEDSAVYLCASSSPTGKLFFGSGTQLSVL.

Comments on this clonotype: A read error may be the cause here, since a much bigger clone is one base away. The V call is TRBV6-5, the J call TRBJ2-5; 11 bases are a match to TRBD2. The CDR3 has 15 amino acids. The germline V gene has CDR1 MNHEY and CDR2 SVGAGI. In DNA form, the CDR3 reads TGTTCCAGCAGTTATAGCGGGGGGGCCGCAGAGACCCAGTACTTC. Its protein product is CSSSYSGGAAETQYF.

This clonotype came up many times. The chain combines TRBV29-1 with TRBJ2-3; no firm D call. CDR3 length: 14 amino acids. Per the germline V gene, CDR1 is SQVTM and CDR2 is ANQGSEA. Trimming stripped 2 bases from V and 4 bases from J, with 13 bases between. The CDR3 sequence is CSVERNGKADTQYF. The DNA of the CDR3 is TGCAGCGTTGAAAGGAACGGAAAGGCAGATACGCAGTATTTT.